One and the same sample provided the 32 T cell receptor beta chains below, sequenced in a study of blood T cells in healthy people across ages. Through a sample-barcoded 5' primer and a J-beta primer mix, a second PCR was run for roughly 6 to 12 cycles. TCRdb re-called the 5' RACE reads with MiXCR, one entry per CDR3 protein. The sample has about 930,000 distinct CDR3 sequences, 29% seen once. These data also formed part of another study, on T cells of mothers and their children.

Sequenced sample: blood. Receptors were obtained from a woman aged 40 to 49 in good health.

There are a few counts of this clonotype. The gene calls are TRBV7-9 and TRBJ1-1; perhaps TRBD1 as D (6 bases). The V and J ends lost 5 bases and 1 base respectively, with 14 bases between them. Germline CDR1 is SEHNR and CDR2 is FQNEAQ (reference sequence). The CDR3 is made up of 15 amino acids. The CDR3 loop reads CASSPPQQGNTEAFF. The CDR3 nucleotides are TGTGCCAGCAGCCCACCCCAACAGGGGAACACTGAAGCTTTCTTT.

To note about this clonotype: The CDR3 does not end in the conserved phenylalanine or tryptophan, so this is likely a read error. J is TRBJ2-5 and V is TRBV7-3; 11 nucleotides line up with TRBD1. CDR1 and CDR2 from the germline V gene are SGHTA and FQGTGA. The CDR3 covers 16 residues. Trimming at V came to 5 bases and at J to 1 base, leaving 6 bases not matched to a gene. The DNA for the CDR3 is TGTGCCAGCAGCCCAGGACAGGGGGCCTCCCAAGAGACCCAGTACGTC. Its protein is CASSPGQGASQETQYV.

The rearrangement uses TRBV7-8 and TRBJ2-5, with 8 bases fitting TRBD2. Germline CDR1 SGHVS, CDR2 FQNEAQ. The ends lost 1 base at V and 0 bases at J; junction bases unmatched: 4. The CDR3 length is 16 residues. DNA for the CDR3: TGTGCCAGCAGCTTAGAAGGCGGGGGGTACCAAGAGACCCAGTACTTC. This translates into CASSLEGGGYQETQYF.

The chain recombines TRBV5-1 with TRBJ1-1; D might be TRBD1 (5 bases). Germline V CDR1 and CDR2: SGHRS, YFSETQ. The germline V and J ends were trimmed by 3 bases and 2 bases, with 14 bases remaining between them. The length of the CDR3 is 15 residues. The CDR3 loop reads CASSWGDGFNTEAFF. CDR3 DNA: TGCGCCAGCAGCTGGGGCGACGGGTTCAACACTGAAGCTTTCTTT.

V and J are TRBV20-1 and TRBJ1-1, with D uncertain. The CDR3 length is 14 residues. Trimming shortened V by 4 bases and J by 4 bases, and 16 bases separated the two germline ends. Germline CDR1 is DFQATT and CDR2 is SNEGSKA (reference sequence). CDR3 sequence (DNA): TGCAGTGCTACCGACCCCCGGGGAGCCACTGAAGCTTTCTTT. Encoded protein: CSATDPRGATEAFF.

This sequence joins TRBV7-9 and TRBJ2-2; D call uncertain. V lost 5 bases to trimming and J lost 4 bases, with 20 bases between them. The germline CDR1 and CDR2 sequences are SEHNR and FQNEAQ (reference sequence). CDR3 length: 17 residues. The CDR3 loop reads CASSPRVRQVSTGELFF. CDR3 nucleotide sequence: TGTGCCAGCAGCCCGCGCGTTAGGCAGGTCTCCACCGGGGAGCTGTTTTTT.

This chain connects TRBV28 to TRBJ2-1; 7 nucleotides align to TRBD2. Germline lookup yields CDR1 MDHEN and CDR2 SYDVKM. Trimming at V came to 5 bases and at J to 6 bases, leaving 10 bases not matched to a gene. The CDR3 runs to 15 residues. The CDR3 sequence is CASSGETRTSNEQFF. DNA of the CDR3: TGTGCCAGCAGTGGCGAAACCAGGACTAGCAATGAGCAGTTCTTC.

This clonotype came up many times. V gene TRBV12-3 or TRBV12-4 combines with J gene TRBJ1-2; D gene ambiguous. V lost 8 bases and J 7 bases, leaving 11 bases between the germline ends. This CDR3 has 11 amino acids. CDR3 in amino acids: CASGSRVGYTF. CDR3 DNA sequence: TGTGCCAGCGGCTCGAGGGTTGGCTACACCTTC.

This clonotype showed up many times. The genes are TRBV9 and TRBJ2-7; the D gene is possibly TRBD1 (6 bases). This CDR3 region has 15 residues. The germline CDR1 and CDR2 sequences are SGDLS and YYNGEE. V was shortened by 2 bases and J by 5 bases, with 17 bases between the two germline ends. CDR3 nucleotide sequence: TGTGCCAGCAGCGTTGGGCAGGGGCCAGGGAACGAGCAGTACTTC. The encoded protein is CASSVGQGPGNEQYF.

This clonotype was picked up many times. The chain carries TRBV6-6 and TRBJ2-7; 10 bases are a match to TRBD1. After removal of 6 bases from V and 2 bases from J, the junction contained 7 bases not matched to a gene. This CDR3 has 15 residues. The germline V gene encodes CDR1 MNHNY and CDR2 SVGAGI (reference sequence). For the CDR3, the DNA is TGTGCCAGCAGCGACCCGGGACAGGGGACCTACGAGCAGTACTTC. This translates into CASSDPGQGTYEQYF.

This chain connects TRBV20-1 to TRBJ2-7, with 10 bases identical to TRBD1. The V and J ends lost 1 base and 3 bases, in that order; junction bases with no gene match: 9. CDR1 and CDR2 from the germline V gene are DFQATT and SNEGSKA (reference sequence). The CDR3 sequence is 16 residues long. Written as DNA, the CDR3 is TGCAGTGCTAGAGTCGCTGGGACAGGGGCGCGCTACGAGCAGTACTTC. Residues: CSARVAGTGARYEQYF.

The CDR3 loop reads CASSHSRGQGSYNSPLHF. CDR3 nucleotides: TGTGCCAGCAGTCACAGTCGTGGACAGGGATCCTATAATTCACCCCTCCACTTT. The V call is TRBV14, the J call TRBJ1-6; TRBD1 agrees at 8 bases. The germline V gene encodes CDR1 SGHDN and CDR2 FVKESK. This CDR3 spans 18 amino acids. V shed 6 bases, J shed 1 base, and the junction held 11 bases outside the gene matches.

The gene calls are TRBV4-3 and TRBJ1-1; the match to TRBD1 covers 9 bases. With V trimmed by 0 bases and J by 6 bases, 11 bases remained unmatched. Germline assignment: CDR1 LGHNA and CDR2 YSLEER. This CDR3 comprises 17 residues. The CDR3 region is CASSQDRTGGAGPEAFF. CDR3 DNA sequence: TGCGCCAGCAGCCAAGATCGAACAGGGGGCGCCGGACCTGAAGCTTTCTTT.

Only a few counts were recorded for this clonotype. The CDR3: CASSQVDRATEAFF. CDR3 DNA: TGTGCCAGCAGCCAAGTGGATCGGGCCACTGAAGCTTTCTTT. The V gene is TRBV3-1, the J gene TRBJ1-1; D is unresolved. The germline V gene encodes CDR1 LGHDT and CDR2 YNNKEL (reference sequence). CDR3 length: 14 residues. V was clipped by 1 base and J by 4 bases, with 10 bases between them.

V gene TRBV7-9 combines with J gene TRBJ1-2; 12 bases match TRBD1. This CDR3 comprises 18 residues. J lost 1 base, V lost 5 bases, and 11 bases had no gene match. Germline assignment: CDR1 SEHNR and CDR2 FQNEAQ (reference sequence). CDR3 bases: TGTGCCAGCAGCCCCAGGGACAGGGGGCCGAATAATAACTATGGCTACACCTTC. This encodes CASSPRDRGPNNNYGYTF.

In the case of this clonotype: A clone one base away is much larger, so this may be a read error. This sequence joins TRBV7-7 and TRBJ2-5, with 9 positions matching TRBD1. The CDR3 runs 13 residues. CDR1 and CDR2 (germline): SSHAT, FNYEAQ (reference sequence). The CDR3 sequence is CASSGDREETRYF. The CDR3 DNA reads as TGTGCTAGCAGCGGGGACAGGGAGGAGACCCGGTACTTC.

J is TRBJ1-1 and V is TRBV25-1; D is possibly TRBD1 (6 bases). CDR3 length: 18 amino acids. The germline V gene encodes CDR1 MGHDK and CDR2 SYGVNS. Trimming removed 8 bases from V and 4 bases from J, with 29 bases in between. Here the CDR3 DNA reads TGTGCCAGCCTAGGGCCCAGGGGCCTTACCGGTATCGGCACTGAAGCTTTCTTT. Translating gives CASLGPRGLTGIGTEAFF.

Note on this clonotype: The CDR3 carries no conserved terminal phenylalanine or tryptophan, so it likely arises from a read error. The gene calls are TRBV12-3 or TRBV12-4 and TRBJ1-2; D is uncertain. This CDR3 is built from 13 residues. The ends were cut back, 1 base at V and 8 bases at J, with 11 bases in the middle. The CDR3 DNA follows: TGTGCCAGCAGTTTAGGAGTGGCTGGCGGCTACACCGTC. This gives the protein CASSLGVAGGYTV.

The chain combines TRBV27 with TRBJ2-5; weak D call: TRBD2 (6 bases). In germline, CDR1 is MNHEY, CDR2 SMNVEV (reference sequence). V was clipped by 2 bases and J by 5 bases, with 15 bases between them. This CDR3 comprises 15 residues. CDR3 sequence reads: CASSLIIGGRETQYF. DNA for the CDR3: TGTGCCAGCAGTTTAATAATTGGAGGGAGGGAGACCCAGTACTTC.

This CDR3 is CAWGRGMMGTIYF. In nucleotides, the CDR3 is TGTGCCTGGGGACGTGGGATGATGGGCACCATATATTTT. V gene TRBV30 combines with J gene TRBJ1-3; D remains unclear. Looked up from germline, CDR1 is GTSNPN and CDR2 is SVGIG (reference sequence). The CDR3 has 13 amino acids. V was clipped by 5 bases and J by 9 bases, with 17 bases between them.

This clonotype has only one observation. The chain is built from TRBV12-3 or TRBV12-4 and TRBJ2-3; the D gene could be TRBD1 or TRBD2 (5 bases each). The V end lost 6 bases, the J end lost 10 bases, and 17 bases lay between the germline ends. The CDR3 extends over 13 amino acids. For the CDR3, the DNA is TGTGCCAGCAGCCTCGCCAGGGCGGGTGCGCAGTATTTT. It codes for CASSLARAGAQYF.

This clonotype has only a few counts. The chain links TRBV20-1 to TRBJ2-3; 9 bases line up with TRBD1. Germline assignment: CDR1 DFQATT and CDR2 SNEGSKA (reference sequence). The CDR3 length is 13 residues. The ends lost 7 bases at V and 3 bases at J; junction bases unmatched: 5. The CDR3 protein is CSVGDRATDTQYF. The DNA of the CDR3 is TGCAGTGTTGGGGACAGGGCGACAGATACGCAGTATTTT.

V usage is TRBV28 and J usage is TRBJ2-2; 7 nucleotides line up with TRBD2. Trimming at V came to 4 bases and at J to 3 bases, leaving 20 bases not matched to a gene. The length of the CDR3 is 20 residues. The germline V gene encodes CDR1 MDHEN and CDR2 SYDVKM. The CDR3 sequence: CASSSNRLAPREHYTGELFF. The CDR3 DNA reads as TGTGCCAGCAGTTCGAATAGACTAGCCCCTAGAGAACACTACACCGGGGAGCTGTTTTTT.

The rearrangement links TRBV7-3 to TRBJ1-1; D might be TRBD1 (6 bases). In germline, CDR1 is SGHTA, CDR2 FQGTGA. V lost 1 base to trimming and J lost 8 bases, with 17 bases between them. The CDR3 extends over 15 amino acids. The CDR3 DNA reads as TGTGCCAGCAGCTTAAATAGGCAGGGGAGCATGGAAGCTTTCTTT. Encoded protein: CASSLNRQGSMEAFF. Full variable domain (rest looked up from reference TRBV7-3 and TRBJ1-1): GAGVSQTPSNKVTEKGKYVELRCDPISGHTALYWYRQSLGQGPEFLIYFQGTGAADDSGLPNDRFFAVRPEGSVSTLKIQRTERGDSAVYLCASSLNRQGSMEAFFGQGTRLTVV.

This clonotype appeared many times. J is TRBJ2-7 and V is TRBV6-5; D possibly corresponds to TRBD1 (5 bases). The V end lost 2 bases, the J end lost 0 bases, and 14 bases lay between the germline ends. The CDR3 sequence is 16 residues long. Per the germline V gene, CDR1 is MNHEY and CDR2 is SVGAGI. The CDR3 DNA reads TGTGCCAGCAGTTACCAGGGCAGCTCCAGCTCCTACGAGCAGTACTTC. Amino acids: CASSYQGSSSSYEQYF.

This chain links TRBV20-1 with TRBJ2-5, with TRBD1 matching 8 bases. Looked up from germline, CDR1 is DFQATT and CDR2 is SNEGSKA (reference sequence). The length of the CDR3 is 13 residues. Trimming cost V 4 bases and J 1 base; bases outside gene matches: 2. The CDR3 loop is CSANRGIQETQYF. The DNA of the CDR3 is TGCAGTGCTAACAGGGGGATCCAAGAGACCCAGTACTTC.

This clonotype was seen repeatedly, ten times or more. DNA of the CDR3: TGCAGCGTTCGAGGGTCTGAAGATACGCAGTATTTT. Translation gives CSVRGSEDTQYF. This chain uses TRBV29-1 with TRBJ2-3, with D possibly matching TRBD2 (5 bases). V lost 5 bases and J lost 5, with 11 bases in between. Germline CDR1 is SQVTM and CDR2 is ANQGSEA. There are 12 residues in the CDR3.

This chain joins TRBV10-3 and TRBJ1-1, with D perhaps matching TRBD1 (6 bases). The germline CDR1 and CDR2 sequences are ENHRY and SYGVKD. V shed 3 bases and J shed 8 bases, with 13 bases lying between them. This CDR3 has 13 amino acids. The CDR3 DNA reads TGTGCCATCAGTGACACAGGGACGACCGAAGCTTTCTTT. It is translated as CAISDTGTTEAFF.

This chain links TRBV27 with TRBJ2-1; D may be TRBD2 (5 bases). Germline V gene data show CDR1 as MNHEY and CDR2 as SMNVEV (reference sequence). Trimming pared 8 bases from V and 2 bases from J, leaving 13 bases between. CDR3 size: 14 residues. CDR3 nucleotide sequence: TGTGCCAGCGGTGAGATCGGGGCCTACAATGAGCAGTTCTTC. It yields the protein CASGEIGAYNEQFF.

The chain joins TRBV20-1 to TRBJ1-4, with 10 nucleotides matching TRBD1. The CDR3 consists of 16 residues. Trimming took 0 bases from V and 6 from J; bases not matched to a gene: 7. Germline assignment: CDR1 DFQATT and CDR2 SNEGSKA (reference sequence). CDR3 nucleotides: TGCAGTGCTAGAGATCTGGACAGGGGGTTAGATGAAAAACTGTTTTTT. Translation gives CSARDLDRGLDEKLFF.

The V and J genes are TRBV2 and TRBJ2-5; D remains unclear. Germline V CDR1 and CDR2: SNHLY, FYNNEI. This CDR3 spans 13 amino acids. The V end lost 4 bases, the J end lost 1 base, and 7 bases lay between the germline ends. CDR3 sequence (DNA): TGTGCCAGCAGTGCAGAGAGCCAAGAGACCCAGTACTTC. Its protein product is CASSAESQETQYF.

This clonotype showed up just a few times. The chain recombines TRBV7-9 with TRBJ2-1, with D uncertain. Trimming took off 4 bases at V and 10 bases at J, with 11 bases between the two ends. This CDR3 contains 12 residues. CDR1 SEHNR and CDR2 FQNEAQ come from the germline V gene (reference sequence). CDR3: CASSSPLQEQFF. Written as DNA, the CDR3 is TGTGCCAGCAGCTCCCCCCTGCAGGAGCAGTTCTTC. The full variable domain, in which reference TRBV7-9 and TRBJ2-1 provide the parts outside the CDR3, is DTGVSQNPRHKITKRGQNVTFRCDPISEHNRLYWYRQTLGQGPEFLTYFQNEAQLEKSRLLSDRFSAERPKGSFSTLEIQRTEQGDSAMYLCASSSPLQEQFFGPGTRLTVL.